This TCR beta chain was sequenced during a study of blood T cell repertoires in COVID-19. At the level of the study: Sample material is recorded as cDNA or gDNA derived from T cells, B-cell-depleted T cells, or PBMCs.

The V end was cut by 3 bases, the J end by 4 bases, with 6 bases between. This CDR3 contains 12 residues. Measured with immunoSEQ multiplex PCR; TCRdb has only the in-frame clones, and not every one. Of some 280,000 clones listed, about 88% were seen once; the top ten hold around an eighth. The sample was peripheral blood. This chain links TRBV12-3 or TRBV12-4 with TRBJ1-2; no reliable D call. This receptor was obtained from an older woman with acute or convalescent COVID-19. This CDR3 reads CASSFDSYGYTF. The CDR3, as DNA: TGTGCCAGCAGTTTCGATAGCTATGGCTACACCTTC.